The 20 T cell receptor beta chains in this list originate from one sample, sequenced in a study of T cell changes during pregnancy in multiple sclerosis. Assay used: immunoSEQ multiplex PCR; TCRdb lists only in-frame clones, some missing. The data contain roughly 20,000 clones, approximately 90% of them singletons. The specimen was CD4+ T cells from peripheral blood mononuclear cells, collected in the third trimester of pregnancy. Receptors were obtained from a female donor with multiple sclerosis, enrolled in a pregnancy study.

V gene TRBV5-1 combines with J gene TRBJ1-6; the match to TRBD1 covers 9 bases. Germline V CDR1 and CDR2: SGHRS, YFSETQ. The CDR3 extends over 15 amino acids. J lost 9 bases, V lost 0 bases, and 4 bases had no gene match. The CDR3, as DNA: TGCGCCAGCAGCTTGGACCTGACAGGGGGTTCACCCCTCCACTTT. Translating gives CASSLDLTGGSPLHF.

J is TRBJ2-3 and V is TRBV18, with a tentative D call TRBD1 (6 bases). Per germline, CDR1 KGHSH and CDR2 LQKENI. The CDR3 has 15 residues. With 1 base removed from V and 3 bases from J, the gap between germline ends came to 11 bases. CDR3 coding DNA: TGTGCCAGCTCACCACGAAGGACAGATACAGATACGCAGTATTTT. Translation: CASSPRRTDTDTQYF.

The chain has TRBV25-1 and TRBJ2-1; no clear D gene. The V gene's germline CDR1 is MGHDK and CDR2 SYGVNS. Trimming removed 3 bases from V and 0 bases from J, with 3 bases in between. The CDR3 totals 13 residues. This CDR3 is CASSDSSYNEQFF. CDR3 bases: TGTGCCAGCAGTGACAGCTCCTACAATGAGCAGTTCTTC.

The chain joins TRBV28 to TRBJ2-7; tentative D call: TRBD2 (5 bases). Trimming took off 7 bases at V and 3 bases at J, with 13 bases between the two ends. Germline CDR1 MDHEN, CDR2 SYDVKM. There are 13 residues in the CDR3. The CDR3, as DNA: TGTGCCAGCACCCTAGGCGGGTTCTACGAGCAGTACTTC. As protein: CASTLGGFYEQYF.

The chain uses TRBV25-1 and TRBJ2-5, with 8 bases matching TRBD2. V was pared by 6 bases and J by 4 bases, with 10 bases of the junction left unmatched. Germline V gene lookup returns CDR1 MGHDK and CDR2 SYGVNS. This CDR3 contains 15 residues. The CDR3 loop reads CASSPLAGGGETQYF. The DNA for the CDR3 is TGTGCCAGCAGCCCTCTGGCGGGGGGAGGAGAGACCCAGTACTTC.

This chain uses TRBV5-1 with TRBJ1-2; TRBD1 might be the D (5 bases). The CDR3 spans 14 residues. The germline V and J ends were trimmed by 0 bases and 2 bases, with 8 bases remaining between them. Germline V gene sequence: CDR1 SGHRS, CDR2 YFSETQ. DNA of the CDR3: TGCGCCAGCAGCTTGGAGGGACTCAACTATGGCTACACCTTC. It yields the protein CASSLEGLNYGYTF.

The CDR3 DNA follows: TGTGCCAGCAGTGACGGACTAGCGGGGGGGGAGACCCAGTACTTC. Translated, it gives CASSDGLAGGETQYF. The chain has TRBV2 and TRBJ2-5; 15 nucleotides agree with TRBD2. This CDR3 contains 15 residues. Unmatched junction bases numbered 1, after V lost 3 bases and J lost 5 bases. Germline V CDR1 and CDR2: SNHLY, FYNNEI.

The chain employs TRBV25-1 and TRBJ2-4; 7 bases map to TRBD2. V was pared by 8 bases and J by 3 bases, with 13 bases of the junction left unmatched. Germline V gives CDR1 MGHDK, CDR2 SYGVNS. This CDR3 spans 16 amino acids. The CDR3 protein is CASSQWEGFGKNIQYF. The CDR3, as DNA: TGTGCCAGCTCCCAATGGGAGGGGTTTGGCAAAAACATTCAGTACTTC.

In this sample, this clone turned up a few times. The chain couples TRBV2 to TRBJ2-1, with 7 bases matching TRBD2. Germline V lookup: CDR1 SNHLY, CDR2 FYNNEI. V was clipped by 6 bases and J by 3 bases; unmatched bases: 8. The CDR3 extends over 15 amino acids. The CDR3: CASRRESGDYNEQFF. The DNA of the CDR3 is TGTGCCAGCAGGAGGGAGAGCGGGGACTACAATGAGCAGTTCTTC.

This clone was found once. This rearrangement joins TRBV21-1 to TRBJ2-2; the tabulated D call, TRBD2, remains unverified against the DNA. TRBV21-1 is labeled a pseudogene. The CDR3 totals 16 residues. CDR3 loop: CASSKGSGSGTGELFF. As DNA, the CDR3 is TGTGCCAGCAGCAAAGGCTCGGGGAGTGGCACCGGGGAGCTGTTTTTT.

The rearrangement links TRBV28 to TRBJ1-1; maybe TRBD1 (6 bases). The CDR3 loop spans 15 amino acids. The V gene's germline CDR1 is MDHEN and CDR2 SYDVKM. Trimming shortened V by 7 bases and J by 0 bases, and 15 bases separated the two germline ends. The CDR3 protein is CASIPGGLMNTEAFF. For the CDR3, the DNA is TGTGCCAGCATACCGGGGGGGCTCATGAACACTGAAGCTTTCTTT.

V gene TRBV18 combines with J gene TRBJ1-1, with 7 bases aligning to TRBD1. CDR1 is KGHSH, CDR2 LQKENI, per germline. The CDR3 covers 15 residues. V shed 8 bases and J 0 bases; nucleotides not matched to a gene: 9. CDR3 protein: CASASTGLMNTEAFF. The CDR3 coding sequence is TGTGCCAGCGCGTCGACAGGGCTTATGAACACTGAAGCTTTCTTT.

The V gene is TRBV2, the J gene TRBJ2-2; TRBD1 matches 9 bases. The junction had 6 bases not matched to a gene; V was cut back by 4 bases and J by 6 bases. The length of the CDR3 is 15 residues. CDR1 and CDR2 (germline): SNHLY, FYNNEI. The CDR3, as DNA: TGTGCCAGCAGTGCACAGGGGGCGGTGGCCGGGGAGCTGTTTTTT. Amino acids: CASSAQGAVAGELFF. The variable domain in full, completed from reference TRBV2 and TRBJ2-2, reads EPEVTQTPSHQVTQMGQEVILRCVPISNHLYFYWYRQILGQKVEFLVSFYNNEISEKSEIFDDQFSVERPDGSNFTLKIRSTKLEDSAMYFCASSAQGAVAGELFFGEGSRLTVL.

This clone was counted once. The chain recombines TRBV28 with TRBJ2-4, with D possibly matching TRBD1 (6 bases). The V and J ends lost 6 bases and 0 bases respectively, with 15 bases between them. Per the germline V gene, CDR1 is MDHEN and CDR2 is SYDVKM. The length of the CDR3 is 16 residues. CDR3 coding DNA: TGTGCCAGCAGCCTCAACAGGGATTTAGCCAAAAACATTCAGTACTTC. This sequence encodes CASSLNRDLAKNIQYF. The full variable domain, with the rest looked up from reference TRBV28 and TRBJ2-4, is DVKVTQSSRYLVKRTGEKVFLECVQDMDHENMFWYRQDPGLGLRLIYFSYDVKMKEKGDIPEGYSVSREKKERFSLILESASTNQTSMYLCASSLNRDLAKNIQYFGAGTRLSVL.

This sequence joins TRBV7-9 and TRBJ2-3; TRBD2 matches at 11 bases. With 5 bases clipped from V and 1 base from J, the junction kept 11 bases outside the gene matches. The CDR3 length is 18 residues. The germline gives CDR1 SEHNR, CDR2 FQNEAQ (reference sequence). Written as DNA, the CDR3 is TGTGCCAGCAGCCCACTAGCGGGGGCCTCCCCCGGCACAGATACGCAGTATTTT. Translating it yields CASSPLAGASPGTDTQYF.

This sequence joins TRBV15 and TRBJ2-7; D gene uncertain. The CDR3 covers 15 residues. The germline V and J ends were trimmed by 0 bases and 7 bases, with 16 bases remaining between them. Per germline, CDR1 LNHNV and CDR2 YYDKDF (reference sequence). CDR3 sequence reads: CATSRDAVTMGEQYF. DNA of the CDR3: TGTGCCACCAGCAGAGATGCGGTGACGATGGGTGAGCAGTACTTC.

V usage is TRBV18 and J usage is TRBJ1-3; D remains ambiguous. Germline CDR1 is KGHSH and CDR2 is LQKENI. CDR3 length: 17 amino acids. V was shortened by 0 bases and J by 0 bases, with 12 bases between the two germline ends. CDR3 region: CASSPPAGSLSGNTIYF. CDR3 nucleotide sequence: TGTGCCAGCTCACCACCGGCGGGATCCCTCTCTGGAAACACCATATATTTT. The whole variable domain, remainder taken from reference TRBV18 and TRBJ1-3, is NAGVMQNPRHLVRRRGQEARLRCSPMKGHSHVYWYRQLPEEGLKFMVYLQKENIIDESGMPKERFSAEFPKEGPSILRIQQVVRGDSAAYFCASSPPAGSLSGNTIYFGEGSWLTVV.

This chain links TRBV9 with TRBJ2-3, with 7 positions matching TRBD2. The CDR3 is 14 amino acids. V shed 2 bases, J shed 2 bases, and the junction held 2 bases outside the gene matches. Germline V gene lookup returns CDR1 SGDLS and CDR2 YYNGEE. The CDR3 reads CASSVGGVTDTQYF. The CDR3 DNA reads as TGTGCCAGCAGCGTGGGGGGGGTCACAGATACGCAGTATTTT.

V usage is TRBV6-5 and J usage is TRBJ1-1, with D tentatively TRBD1 (6 bases). V shed 2 bases and J shed 3 bases, with 13 bases lying between them. The CDR3 loop spans 15 amino acids. Germline lookup yields CDR1 MNHEY and CDR2 SVGAGI. The chain's CDR3 is CASSYDSGVYTEAFF. The CDR3 DNA follows: TGTGCCAGCAGTTACGACTCAGGGGTTTACACTGAAGCTTTCTTT.

The chain carries TRBV5-1 and TRBJ2-5; no firm D call. CDR3 length equals 15 residues. Germline V gene sequence: CDR1 SGHRS, CDR2 YFSETQ. Trimming shortened V by 3 bases and J by 5 bases, and 17 bases separated the two germline ends. In DNA, the CDR3 is TGCGCCAGCAGCTCCTCCTCGGGTGGTGGGGAGACCCAGTACTTC. Its protein is CASSSSSGGGETQYF.